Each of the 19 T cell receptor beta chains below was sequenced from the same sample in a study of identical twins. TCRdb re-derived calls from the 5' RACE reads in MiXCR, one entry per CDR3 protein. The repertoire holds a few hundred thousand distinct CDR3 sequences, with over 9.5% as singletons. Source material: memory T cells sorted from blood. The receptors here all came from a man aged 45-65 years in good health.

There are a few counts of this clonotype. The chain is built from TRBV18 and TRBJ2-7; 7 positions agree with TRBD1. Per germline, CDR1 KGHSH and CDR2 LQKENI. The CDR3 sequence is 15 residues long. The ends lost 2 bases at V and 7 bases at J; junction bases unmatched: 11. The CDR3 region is CASSPRQGESGEQYF. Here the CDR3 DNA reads TGTGCCAGCTCACCAAGGCAGGGGGAATCTGGAGAGCAGTACTTC.

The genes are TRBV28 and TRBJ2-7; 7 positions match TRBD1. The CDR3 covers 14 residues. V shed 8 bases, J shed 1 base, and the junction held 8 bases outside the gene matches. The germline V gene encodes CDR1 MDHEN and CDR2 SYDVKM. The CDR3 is CASDRQGRSYEQYF. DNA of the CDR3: TGTGCCAGCGATAGACAGGGCCGTTCCTACGAGCAGTACTTC.

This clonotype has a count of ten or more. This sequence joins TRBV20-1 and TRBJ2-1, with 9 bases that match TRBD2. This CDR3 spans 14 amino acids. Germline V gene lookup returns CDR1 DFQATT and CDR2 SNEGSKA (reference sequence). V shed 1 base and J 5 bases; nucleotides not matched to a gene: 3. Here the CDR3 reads CSARGLAGNNEQFF. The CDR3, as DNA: TGCAGTGCTAGAGGTCTAGCGGGGAACAATGAGCAGTTCTTC.

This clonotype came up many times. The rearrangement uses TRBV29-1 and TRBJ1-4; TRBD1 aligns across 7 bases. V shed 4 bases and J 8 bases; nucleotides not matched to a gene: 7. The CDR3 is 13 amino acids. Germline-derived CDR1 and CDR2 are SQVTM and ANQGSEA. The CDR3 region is CSVGQGRGEKLFF. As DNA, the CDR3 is TGCAGCGTTGGACAGGGCCGAGGGGAAAAACTGTTTTTT. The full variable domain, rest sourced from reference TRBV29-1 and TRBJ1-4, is SAVISQKPSRDICQRGTSLTIQCQVDSQVTMMFWYRQQPGQSLTLIATANQGSEATYESGFVIDKFPISRPNLTFSTLTVSNMSPEDSSIYLCSVGQGRGEKLFFGSGTQLSVL.

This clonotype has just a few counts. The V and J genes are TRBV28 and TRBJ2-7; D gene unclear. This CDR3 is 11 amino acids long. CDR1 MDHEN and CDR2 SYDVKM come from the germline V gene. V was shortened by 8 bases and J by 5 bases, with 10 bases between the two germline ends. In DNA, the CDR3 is TGTGCCAGCCGGTGGGGTAACGAGCAGTACTTC. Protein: CASRWGNEQYF.

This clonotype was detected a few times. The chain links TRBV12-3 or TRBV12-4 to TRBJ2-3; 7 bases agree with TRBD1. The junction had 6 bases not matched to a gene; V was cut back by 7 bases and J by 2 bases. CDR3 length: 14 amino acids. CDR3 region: CASIQGQITDTQYF. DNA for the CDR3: TGTGCCAGCATCCAGGGACAGATCACAGATACGCAGTATTTT.

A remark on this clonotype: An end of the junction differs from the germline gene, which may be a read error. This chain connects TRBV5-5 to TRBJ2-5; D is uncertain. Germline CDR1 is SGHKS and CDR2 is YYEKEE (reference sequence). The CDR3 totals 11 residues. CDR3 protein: CASSSQGTQYF. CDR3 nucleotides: TGTGCCAGCAGCTCGCAAGGGACCCAGTACTTC.

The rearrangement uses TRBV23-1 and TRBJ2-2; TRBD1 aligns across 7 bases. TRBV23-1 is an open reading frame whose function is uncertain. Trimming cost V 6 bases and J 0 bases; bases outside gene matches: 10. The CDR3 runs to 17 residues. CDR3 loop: CASRPFRDSANTGELFF. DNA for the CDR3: TGCGCCAGCAGACCATTCCGGGACAGCGCGAACACCGGGGAGCTGTTTTTT.

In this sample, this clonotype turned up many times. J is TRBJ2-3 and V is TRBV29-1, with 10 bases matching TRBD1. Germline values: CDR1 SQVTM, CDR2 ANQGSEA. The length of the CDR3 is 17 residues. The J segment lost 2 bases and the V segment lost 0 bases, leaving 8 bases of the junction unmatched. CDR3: CSVEDFRQGAATDTQYF. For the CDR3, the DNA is TGCAGCGTTGAAGACTTCCGACAGGGGGCGGCCACAGATACGCAGTATTTT.

CDR3 DNA: TGTGCCAGCAGTTTGAACGGTAACTATGGCTACACCTTC. Residues: CASSLNGNYGYTF. The chain uses TRBV12-3 or TRBV12-4 and TRBJ1-2; D not resolved. CDR3 length: 13 residues. Trimming stripped 3 bases from V and 1 base from J, with 6 bases between.

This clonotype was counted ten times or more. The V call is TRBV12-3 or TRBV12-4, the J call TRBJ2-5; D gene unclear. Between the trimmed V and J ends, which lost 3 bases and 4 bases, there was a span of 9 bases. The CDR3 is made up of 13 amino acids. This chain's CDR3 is CASSFVSPETQYF. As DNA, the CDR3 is TGTGCCAGCAGTTTTGTGTCACCAGAGACCCAGTACTTC.

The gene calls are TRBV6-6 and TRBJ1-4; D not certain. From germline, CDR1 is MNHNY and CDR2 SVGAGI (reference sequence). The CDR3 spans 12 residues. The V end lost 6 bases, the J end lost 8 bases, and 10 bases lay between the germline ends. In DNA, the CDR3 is TGTGCCAGCAGCTCTGCACACGAAAAACTGTTTTTT. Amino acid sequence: CASSSAHEKLFF.

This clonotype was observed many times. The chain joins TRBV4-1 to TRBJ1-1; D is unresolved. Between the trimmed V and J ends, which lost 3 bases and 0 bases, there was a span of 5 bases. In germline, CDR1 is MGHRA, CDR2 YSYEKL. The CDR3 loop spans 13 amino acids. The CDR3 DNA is TGCGCCAGCAGCCAGTCGGTGAACACTGAAGCTTTCTTT. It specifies CASSQSVNTEAFF.

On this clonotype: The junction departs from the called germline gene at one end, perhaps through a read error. The CDR3 here is CATSEMGQGNADTQYF. The CDR3 nucleotides are TGTGCCACCAGTGAAATGGGACAGGGAAACGCGGATACGCAGTATTTT. The chain carries TRBV10-3 and TRBJ2-3; 9 bases line up with TRBD1. The CDR3 has 16 residues. CDR1 and CDR2 (germline): ENHRY, SYGVKD.

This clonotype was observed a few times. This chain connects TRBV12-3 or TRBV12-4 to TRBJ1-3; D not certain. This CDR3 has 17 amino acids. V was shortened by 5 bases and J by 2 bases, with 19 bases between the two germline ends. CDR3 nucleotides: TGTGCCAGCAGTACCCGAATTAGCGGGTTACCTGGAAACACCATATATTTT. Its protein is CASSTRISGLPGNTIYF.

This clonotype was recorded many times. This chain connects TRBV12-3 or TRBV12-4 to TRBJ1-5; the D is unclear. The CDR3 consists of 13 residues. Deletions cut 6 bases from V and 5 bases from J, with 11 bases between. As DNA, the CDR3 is TGTGCCAGCAGCTCATTGACCTATCAGCCCCAGCATTTT. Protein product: CASSSLTYQPQHF.

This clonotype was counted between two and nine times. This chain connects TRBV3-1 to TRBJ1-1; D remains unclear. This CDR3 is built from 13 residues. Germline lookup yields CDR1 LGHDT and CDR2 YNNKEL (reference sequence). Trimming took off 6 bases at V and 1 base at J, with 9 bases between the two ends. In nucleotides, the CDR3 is TGTGCCAGCAGTTCATCACCGAACACTGAAGCTTTCTTT. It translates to CASSSSPNTEAFF.

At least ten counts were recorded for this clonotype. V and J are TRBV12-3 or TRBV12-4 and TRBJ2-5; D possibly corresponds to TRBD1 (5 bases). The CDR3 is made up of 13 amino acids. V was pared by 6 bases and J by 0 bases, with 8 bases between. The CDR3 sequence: CASRAGNQETQYF. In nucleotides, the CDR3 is TGTGCCAGCAGAGCAGGGAACCAAGAGACCCAGTACTTC.

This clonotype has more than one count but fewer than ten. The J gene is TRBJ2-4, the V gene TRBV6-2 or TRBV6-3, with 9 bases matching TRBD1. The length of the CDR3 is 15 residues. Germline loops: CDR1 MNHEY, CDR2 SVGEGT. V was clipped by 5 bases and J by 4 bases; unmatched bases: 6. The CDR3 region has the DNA TGTGCCAGCAGTAGTGCTGGGACAGGGAAAAACATTCAGTACTTC. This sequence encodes CASSSAGTGKNIQYF.